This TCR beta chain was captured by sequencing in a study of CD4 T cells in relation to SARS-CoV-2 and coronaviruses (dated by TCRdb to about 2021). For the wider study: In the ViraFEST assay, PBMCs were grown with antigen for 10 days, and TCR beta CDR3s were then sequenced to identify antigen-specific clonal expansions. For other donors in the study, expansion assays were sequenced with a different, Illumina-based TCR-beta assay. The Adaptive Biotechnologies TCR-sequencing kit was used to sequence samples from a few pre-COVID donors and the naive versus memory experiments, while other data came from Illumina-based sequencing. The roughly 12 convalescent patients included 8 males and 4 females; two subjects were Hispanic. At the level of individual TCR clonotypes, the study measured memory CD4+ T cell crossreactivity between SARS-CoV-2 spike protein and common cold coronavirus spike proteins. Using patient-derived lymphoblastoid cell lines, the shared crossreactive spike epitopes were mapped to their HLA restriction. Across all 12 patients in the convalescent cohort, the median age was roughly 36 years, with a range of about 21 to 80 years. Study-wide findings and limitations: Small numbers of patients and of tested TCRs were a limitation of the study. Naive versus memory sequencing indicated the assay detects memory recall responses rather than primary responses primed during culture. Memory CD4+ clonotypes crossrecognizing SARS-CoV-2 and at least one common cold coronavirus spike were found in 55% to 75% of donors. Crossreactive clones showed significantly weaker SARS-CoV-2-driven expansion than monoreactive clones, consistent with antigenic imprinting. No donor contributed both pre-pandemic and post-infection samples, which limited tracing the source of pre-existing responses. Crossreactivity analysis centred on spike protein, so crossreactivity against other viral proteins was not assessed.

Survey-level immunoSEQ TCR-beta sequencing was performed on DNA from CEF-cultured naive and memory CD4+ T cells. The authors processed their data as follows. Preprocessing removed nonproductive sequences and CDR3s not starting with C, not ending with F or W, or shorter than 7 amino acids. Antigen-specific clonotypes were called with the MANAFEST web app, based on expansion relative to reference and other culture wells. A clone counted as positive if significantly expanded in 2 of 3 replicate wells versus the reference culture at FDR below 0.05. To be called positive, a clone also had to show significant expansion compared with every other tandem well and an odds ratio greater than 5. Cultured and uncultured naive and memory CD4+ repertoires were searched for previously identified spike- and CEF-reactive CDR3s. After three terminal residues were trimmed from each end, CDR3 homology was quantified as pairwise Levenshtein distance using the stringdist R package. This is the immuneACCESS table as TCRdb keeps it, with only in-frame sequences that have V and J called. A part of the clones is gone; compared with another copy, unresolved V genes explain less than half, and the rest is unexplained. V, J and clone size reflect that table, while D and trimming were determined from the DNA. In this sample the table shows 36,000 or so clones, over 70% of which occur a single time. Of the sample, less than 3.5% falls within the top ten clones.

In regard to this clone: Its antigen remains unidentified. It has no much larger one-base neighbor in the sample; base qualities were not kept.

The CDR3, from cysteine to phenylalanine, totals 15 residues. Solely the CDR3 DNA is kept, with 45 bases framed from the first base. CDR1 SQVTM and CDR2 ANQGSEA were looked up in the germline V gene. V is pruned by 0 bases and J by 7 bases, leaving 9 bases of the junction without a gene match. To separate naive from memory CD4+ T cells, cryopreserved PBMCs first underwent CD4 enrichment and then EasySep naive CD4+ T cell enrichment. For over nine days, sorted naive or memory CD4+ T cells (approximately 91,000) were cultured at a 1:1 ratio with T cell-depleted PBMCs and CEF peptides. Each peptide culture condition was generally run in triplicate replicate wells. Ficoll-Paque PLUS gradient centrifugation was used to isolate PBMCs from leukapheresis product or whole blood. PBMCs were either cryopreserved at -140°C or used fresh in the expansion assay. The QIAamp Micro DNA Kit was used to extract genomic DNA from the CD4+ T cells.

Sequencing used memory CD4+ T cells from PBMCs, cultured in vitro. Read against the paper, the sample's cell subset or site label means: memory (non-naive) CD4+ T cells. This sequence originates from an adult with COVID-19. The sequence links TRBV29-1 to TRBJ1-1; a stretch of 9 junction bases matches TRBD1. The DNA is TGCAGCGTTGAAGAGGTGGACAGGGGAAGTGGTGAAGCTTTCTTT. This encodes CSVEEVDRGSGEAFF.